The rows below give T cell receptor beta chains drawn from one sample of a study of Ad26.COV2.S vaccination and SARS-CoV-2 variants. Method: immunoSEQ multiplex PCR; TCRdb's copy keeps in-frame clones and lacks some. The profile shows fewer than 500,000 clones, about nine tenths of them singletons. The input for sequencing was peripheral blood, taken in a trial of Ad26.COV2.S vaccine versus placebo. The receptors were gathered from a person between 18 and 59 years old who received the Ad26.COV2.S COVID-19 vaccine or a placebo. Both conserved end residues are part of each CDR3. The order of the fields is V gene, clone size, D gene, J gene, CDR3 protein, CDR3 DNA. The D gene is left open where the match is weak. Where a row states a size, it is once, few, many or the class of an expanded clone; other rows omit it.

>TRBV7-3|once|.|TRBJ2-7
CASSLTRARKVEQYF
TGTGCCAGCAGCTTGACACGGGCCAGGAAAGTCGAGCAGTACTTC
>TRBV19|.|.|TRBJ2-7
CASSTRNNYEQYF
TGTGCCAGTAGTACCCGAAATAACTACGAGCAGTACTTC
>TRBV6-5|.|TRBD1|TRBJ1-6
CASRKTGNDSPLHF
TGTGCCAGCAGAAAGACAGGGAATGATTCACCCCTCCACTTT
>TRBV25-1|.|.|TRBJ1-2
CASSDVSIANYGYTF
TGTGCCAGCAGTGATGTGTCGATAGCTAACTATGGCTACACCTTC
>TRBV7-2|.|TRBD1|TRBJ2-1
CASSDPGTGGVNEQFF
TGTGCCAGCAGCGACCCCGGGACAGGGGGTGTAAATGAGCAGTTCTTC
>TRBV15|.|TRBD1|TRBJ2-7
CATSRRTGTGGSEQYF
TGTGCCACCAGCAGACGAACCGGGACAGGGGGCTCTGAGCAGTACTTC
>TRBV7-8|.|TRBD2|TRBJ2-5
CASSLVGLAGGPRETQYF
TGTGCCAGCAGCTTAGTTGGACTAGCGGGAGGGCCGCGTGAGACCCAGTACTTC
>TRBV9|.|TRBD2|TRBJ2-2
CASSVLAGANTGELFF
TGTGCCAGCAGCGTTCTAGCGGGAGCGAACACCGGGGAGCTGTTTTTT
>TRBV6-4|.|.|TRBJ2-2
CASSDSGETGELFF
TGTGCCAGCAGTGACTCTGGGGAAACCGGGGAGCTGTTTTTT
>TRBV7-9|.|.|TRBJ1-3
CASSLAGVGNTIYF
TGTGCCAGCAGCTTAGCAGGGGTTGGAAACACCATATATTTT
>TRBV3-1/TRBV3-2|.|TRBD2|TRBJ2-6
CASSQGEAGVPGANVLTF
TGTGCCAGCAGCCAAGGGGAAGCGGGAGTACCTGGGGCCAACGTCCTGACTTTC